The rows below give T cell receptor beta chains drawn from one sample of a study of siplizumab effects on memory and regulatory T cells. Measured with immunoSEQ multiplex PCR; TCRdb has only the in-frame clones, and not every one. The sample records under 130,000 clones, just over 90% being singletons. The specimen sequenced was CD4+ T cells sorted from blood. The receptors here all came from a human donor in good health. CDR3s include the opening cysteine and the closing phenylalanine or tryptophan. The D gene is left open where the match is weak. A row's size may be missing; if present it is once, few, many or a size class.

clone_size | d_call | j_call | v_call | cdr3_nt | cdr3_aa
NA | TRBD1 | TRBJ1-2 | TRBV4-1 | TGCGCCAGCAGCCAAGATCCGCACAGGGGGTGGCCTAACTATGGCTACACCTTC | CASSQDPHRGWPNYGYTF
NA | NA | TRBJ2-1 | TRBV5-4 | TGTGCCAGCAGCCTGAGGGGGGAGAGGCGTGAGCAGTTCTTC | CASSLRGERREQFF
NA | NA | TRBJ1-1 | TRBV7-8 | TGTGCCAGCAGTTTACGGTTGGACACTGAAGCTTTCTTT | CASSLRLDTEAFF
NA | NA | TRBJ2-3 | TRBV4-3 | TGCGCCAGCAGCCAAGCGGCCTCGCCAGATACGCAGTATTTT | CASSQAASPDTQYF
NA | NA | TRBJ1-1 | TRBV6-6 | TGTGCCAGCAGAACGGACAGGAACACTGAAGCTTTCTTT | CASRTDRNTEAFF
NA | NA | TRBJ1-2 | TRBV6-1 | TGTGCCAGCAGTGACCTACGGGGGGTGGCAGGCTACACCTTC | CASSDLRGVAGYTF
NA | TRBD1 | TRBJ1-4 | TRBV5-1 | TGCGCCAGCAGCCTACGGACAGGCGGCAATGAAAAACTGTTTTTT | CASSLRTGGNEKLFF
NA | TRBD1 | TRBJ2-6 | TRBV30 | TGTGCCTGGAGTGTATTACTCGGCTCAGGGGGCAGAGCTGGGGCCAACGTCCTGACTTTC | CAWSVLLGSGGRAGANVLTF
NA | NA | TRBJ2-1 | TRBV19 | TGTGCCAGTAGTATAGGTCTACAGGGAAGGAATGAGCAGTTCTTC | CASSIGLQGRNEQFF
few | TRBD2 | TRBJ2-2 | TRBV5-8 | TGTGCCAGCAGCACCCGACTAGCGGGCCCCGGGGAGCTGTTTTTT | CASSTRLAGPGELFF
NA | TRBD2 | TRBJ2-1 | TRBV2 | TGTGCCAGCACCCTAGCGGGAGGGCTCAATGAGCAGTTCTTC | CASTLAGGLNEQFF
NA | TRBD1 | TRBJ1-5 | TRBV7-8 | TGTGCCAGCAGCCTCGGACAGGTTGACAATCAGCCCCAGCATTTT | CASSLGQVDNQPQHF
NA | NA | TRBJ1-1 | TRBV30 | TGTGCCTGGACTGGAAAGGGGCTTCTGAACACTGAAGCTTTCTTT | CAWTGKGLLNTEAFF
NA | NA | TRBJ1-4 | TRBV11-2 | TGTGCCAGCAGCTTAGGCTTGTCTGCAACTAATGAAAAACTGTTTTTT | CASSLGLSATNEKLFF
few | TRBD2 | TRBJ2-1 | TRBV10-3 | TGTGCCACCCGCGGACTAGCGGGTGACCATGAGCAGTTCTTC | CATRGLAGDHEQFF
NA | NA | TRBJ2-7 | TRBV6-5 | TGTGCCAGCAGTTCGGGCGGATACTACGAGCAGTACTTC | CASSSGGYYEQYF
NA | TRBD2 | TRBJ2-1 | TRBV4-1 | TGCGCCAGCAGCCAAAGTAGCGGGAGAGTGTACAATGAGCAGTTCTTC | CASSQSSGRVYNEQFF
NA | TRBD1 | TRBJ1-5 | TRBV29-1 | TGCAGCGTAGGACAGGGCGGCAATCAGCCCCAGCATTTT | CSVGQGGNQPQHF